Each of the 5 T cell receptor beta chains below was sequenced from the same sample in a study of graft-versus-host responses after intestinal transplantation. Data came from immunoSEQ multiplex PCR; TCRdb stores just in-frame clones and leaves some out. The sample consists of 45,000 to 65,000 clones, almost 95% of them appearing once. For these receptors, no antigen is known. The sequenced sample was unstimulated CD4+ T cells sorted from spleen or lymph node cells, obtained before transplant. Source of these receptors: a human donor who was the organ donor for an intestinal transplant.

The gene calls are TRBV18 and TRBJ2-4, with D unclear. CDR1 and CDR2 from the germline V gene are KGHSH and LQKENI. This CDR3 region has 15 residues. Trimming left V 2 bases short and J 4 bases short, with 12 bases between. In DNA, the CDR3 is TGTGCCAGCTCACCATTGGCTGACATTAAAAACATTCAGTACTTC. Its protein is CASSPLADIKNIQYF.

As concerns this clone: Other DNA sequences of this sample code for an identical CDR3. DNA for the CDR3: TGCAGTGCGGGGTACGAGCAGTACTTC. Encoded protein: CSAGYEQYF. The rearrangement uses TRBV20-1 and TRBJ2-7; D is ambiguous. The V end lost 6 bases, the J end lost 4 bases, and 4 bases lay between the germline ends. The length of the CDR3 is 9 residues. Germline lookup yields CDR1 DFQATT and CDR2 SNEGSKA (reference sequence).

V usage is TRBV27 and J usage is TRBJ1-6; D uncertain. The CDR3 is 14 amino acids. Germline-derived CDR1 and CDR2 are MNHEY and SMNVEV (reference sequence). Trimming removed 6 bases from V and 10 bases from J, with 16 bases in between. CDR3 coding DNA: TGTGCCAGCAGGGGGTTTGGGAAGGGCTCACCCCTCCACTTT. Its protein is CASRGFGKGSPLHF.

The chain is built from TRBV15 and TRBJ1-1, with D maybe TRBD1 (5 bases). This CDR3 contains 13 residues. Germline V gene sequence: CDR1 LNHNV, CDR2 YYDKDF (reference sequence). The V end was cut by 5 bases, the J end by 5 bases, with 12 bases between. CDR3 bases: TGTGCCACCAGCCCTGGGGGGGTAACTGAAGCTTTCTTT. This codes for CATSPGGVTEAFF.

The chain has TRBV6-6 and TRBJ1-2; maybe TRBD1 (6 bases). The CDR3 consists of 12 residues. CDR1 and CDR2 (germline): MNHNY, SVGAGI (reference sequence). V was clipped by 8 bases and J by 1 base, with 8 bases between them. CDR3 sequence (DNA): TGTGCCAGCGGGACATATAACTATGGCTACACCTTC. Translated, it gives CASGTYNYGYTF.